The 20 T cell receptor beta chains listed next were all sequenced from one sample in a study of cytomegalovirus exposure and HLA in healthy donors. Researchers ran the PCR with 60 Vbeta and 13 Jbeta primers. Sequencing used immunoSEQ multiplex PCR; TCRdb keeps in-frame clones, though not all of them. Of fewer than 200,000 clones in the sample, roughly 13% are singletons; the top ten hold about 7.8%. The source material was PBMCs. The receptors come from a man aged 50 or older in good health and CMV-seropositive.

This clone has a handful of counts. The chain recombines TRBV25-1 with TRBJ2-1, with 7 bases that match TRBD1. This CDR3 contains 15 residues. The V gene's germline CDR1 is MGHDK and CDR2 SYGVNS. The V segment lost 5 bases and the J segment 10 bases; nucleotides outside the gene matches: 14. CDR3 sequence (DNA): TGTGCCAGCAGTTCCAGACAGGGCCTGGGGAAAGAGCAGTTCTTC. This encodes CASSSRQGLGKEQFF.

A few counts support this clone. The chain combines TRBV5-1 with TRBJ1-1, with a tentative D call TRBD1 (5 bases). V was cut by 0 bases and J by 11 bases, with 17 bases left in between. The CDR3 length is 14 residues. Germline CDR1 SGHRS, CDR2 YFSETQ. CDR3 coding DNA: TGCGCCAGCAGCTTGGGGGGCCCGGGGGGGATGGCTTTCTTT. Translation: CASSLGGPGGMAFF.

The J gene is TRBJ1-3, the V gene TRBV30; D remains ambiguous. The CDR3 spans 14 residues. Trimming pared 1 base from V and 0 bases from J, leaving 7 bases between. The germline V gene has CDR1 GTSNPN and CDR2 SVGIG (reference sequence). For the CDR3, the DNA is TGTGCCTGGAGTGCCGGGGTCTCTGGAAACACCATATATTTT. Its translation: CAWSAGVSGNTIYF.

This clone was observed a handful of times. CDR3 region: CASSLGQGLYTEAFF. CDR3 bases: TGCGCCAGCAGCTTGGGACAGGGTTTATACACTGAAGCTTTCTTT. This rearrangement joins TRBV5-1 to TRBJ1-1; 7 bases match TRBD1. The length of the CDR3 is 15 residues. The germline gives CDR1 SGHRS, CDR2 YFSETQ. V dropped 0 bases and J dropped 3; count of bases not matched to a gene: 5.

The J gene is TRBJ1-6, the V gene TRBV7-2; D is unresolved. The CDR3 totals 13 residues. CDR1 is SGHTA, CDR2 FQGNSA, per germline. V was trimmed by 4 bases and J by 7 bases, leaving 8 bases between them. In DNA form, the CDR3 reads TGTGCCAGCAGCTACGACTCAAATTCACCCCTCCACTTT. This encodes CASSYDSNSPLHF. The entire variable domain, with the rest obtained from reference TRBV7-2 and TRBJ1-6, is as follows: GAGVSQSPSNKVTEKGKDVELRCDPISGHTALYWYRQSLGQGLEFLIYFQGNSAPDKSGLPSDRFSAERTGGSVSTLTIQRTQQEDSAVYLCASSYDSNSPLHFGNGTRLTVT.

DNA for the CDR3: TGTGCCAGCAATCCGGGACTAACCTACGAGCAGTACTTC. The encoded protein is CASNPGLTYEQYF. The chain uses TRBV12-1 and TRBJ2-7; TRBD2 is the table's D call, not checked against the DNA. TRBV12-1 is assigned pseudogene status. The CDR3 sequence is 13 residues long.

V usage is TRBV4-1 and J usage is TRBJ2-2; D is perhaps TRBD2 (5 bases). The CDR3 length is 16 residues. V lost 0 bases to trimming and J lost 3 bases, with 11 bases between them. From germline, CDR1 is MGHRA and CDR2 YSYEKL. The chain's CDR3 is CASSQESGLHTGELFF. The CDR3 coding sequence is TGCGCCAGCAGCCAAGAGAGCGGACTTCACACCGGGGAGCTGTTTTTT.

The rearrangement joins TRBV5-6 to TRBJ1-1, with a tentative D call TRBD1 (5 bases). CDR1 is SGHDT and CDR2 is YYEEEE in the germline V gene. With 2 bases removed from V and 5 bases from J, the gap between germline ends came to 13 bases. The CDR3 totals 14 residues. CDR3 region: CASSLYGAGTEAFF. CDR3 bases: TGTGCCAGCAGCTTATATGGGGCGGGAACTGAAGCTTTCTTT. Full variable domain (outside the CDR3, taken from reference TRBV5-6 and TRBJ1-1): DAGVTQSPTHLIKTRGQQVTLRCSPKSGHDTVSWYQQALGQGPQFIFQYYEEEERQRGNFPDRFSGHQFPNYSSELNVNALLLGDSALYLCASSLYGAGTEAFFGQGTRLTVV.

This clone was observed a few times. The rearrangement uses TRBV30 and TRBJ1-2, with D perhaps matching TRBD1 (6 bases). This CDR3 has 12 amino acids. V gave up 4 bases and J gave up 2 bases, with 8 bases separating them. Per germline, CDR1 GTSNPN and CDR2 SVGIG (reference sequence). The CDR3 loop reads CAWMDRNYGYTF. The CDR3 nucleotides are TGTGCCTGGATGGACAGAAACTATGGCTACACCTTC.

This sequence joins TRBV5-1 and TRBJ2-7; maybe TRBD2 (5 bases). V gave up 0 bases and J gave up 7 bases, with 17 bases separating them. The CDR3 extends over 15 amino acids. Germline V CDR1 and CDR2: SGHRS, YFSETQ. CDR3 in amino acids: CASSLDEGFGREQYF. CDR3 nucleotide sequence: TGCGCCAGCAGCTTGGACGAGGGATTCGGGCGGGAGCAGTACTTC.

This clone was observed a handful of times. This chain uses TRBV5-1 with TRBJ2-3; 9 nucleotides agree with TRBD1. CDR1 SGHRS and CDR2 YFSETQ come from the germline V gene. The CDR3 spans 15 residues. The V segment lost 3 bases and the J segment 2 bases; nucleotides outside the gene matches: 4. The CDR3 here is CASSWRQGVTDTQYF. The CDR3 bases are TGCGCCAGCAGCTGGAGACAGGGGGTCACAGATACGCAGTATTTT.

This rearrangement joins TRBV14 to TRBJ2-1, with a tentative D call TRBD2 (6 bases). Germline V lookup: CDR1 SGHDN, CDR2 FVKESK. Deletions cut 2 bases from V and 7 bases from J, with 21 bases between. This CDR3 has 17 residues. The CDR3 sequence: CASSQNLLALLRNEQFF. For the CDR3, the DNA is TGTGCCAGCAGCCAAAACCTACTAGCCCTGCTTCGAAATGAGCAGTTCTTC.

This clone has only a few counts. V gene TRBV4-1 combines with J gene TRBJ2-7; the D gene is possibly TRBD2 (6 bases). This CDR3 spans 17 amino acids. The ends were cut back, 0 bases at V and 2 bases at J, with 17 bases in the middle. In germline, CDR1 is MGHRA, CDR2 YSYEKL. For the CDR3, the DNA is TGCGCCAGCAGCCAAGAACCCCCCGTCGGGGGTGCCTACGAGCAGTACTTC. It translates to CASSQEPPVGGAYEQYF.

This clone showed up just a few times. The chain uses TRBV6-1 and TRBJ1-1, with D perhaps TRBD1 (5 bases). In germline, CDR1 is MNHNS, CDR2 SASEGT. The length of the CDR3 is 14 residues. Trimming left V 1 base short and J 3 bases short, with 9 bases between. The CDR3 region has the DNA TGTGCCAGCAGTGAAGGATGGGGGGACACTGAAGCTTTCTTT. Residues: CASSEGWGDTEAFF.

The rearrangement uses TRBV7-9 and TRBJ2-7, with D possibly matching TRBD1 (6 bases). From germline, CDR1 is SEHNR and CDR2 FQNEAQ (reference sequence). Trimming removed 5 bases from V and 3 bases from J, with 17 bases in between. The CDR3 consists of 15 residues. This CDR3 is CASSLVRTAIYEQYF. CDR3 bases: TGTGCCAGCAGCCTAGTCCGGACAGCGATCTACGAGCAGTACTTC.

The chain combines TRBV5-1 with TRBJ1-2; TRBD1 aligns across 10 bases. This CDR3 spans 14 amino acids. V lost 3 bases to trimming and J lost 8 bases; unmatched junction nucleotides: 7. The germline CDR1 and CDR2 sequences are SGHRS and YFSETQ. The CDR3 sequence is CASSSPGQGWGYTF. CDR3 in DNA: TGCGCCAGCAGCTCCCCGGGACAGGGGTGGGGCTACACCTTC.

This clone has just a few counts. This chain uses TRBV2 with TRBJ1-1, with D hard to call. The CDR3 totals 14 residues. The V and J ends lost 8 bases and 0 bases respectively, with 13 bases between them. Per germline, CDR1 SNHLY and CDR2 FYNNEI. The CDR3 sequence is CASSPLVMNTEAFF. Here the CDR3 DNA reads TGTGCCAGCTCTCCCCTAGTGATGAACACTGAAGCTTTCTTT. Full variable domain (outside the CDR3, taken from reference TRBV2 and TRBJ1-1): EPEVTQTPSHQVTQMGQEVILRCVPISNHLYFYWYRQILGQKVEFLVSFYNNEISEKSEIFDDQFSVERPDGSNFTLKIRSTKLEDSAMYFCASSPLVMNTEAFFGQGTRLTVV.

V gene TRBV6-5 combines with J gene TRBJ2-3, with no clear D. Germline-derived CDR1 and CDR2 are MNHEY and SVGAGI. V was clipped by 6 bases and J by 2 bases, with 12 bases between them. This CDR3 spans 14 amino acids. CDR3 amino acids: CASSPGRHTDTQYF. The CDR3 nucleotides are TGTGCCAGCAGCCCCGGCAGGCACACAGATACGCAGTATTTT.

This clone was found a few times. This chain connects TRBV5-1 to TRBJ2-7, with D possibly being TRBD1 (5 bases). The germline V gene encodes CDR1 SGHRS and CDR2 YFSETQ. V lost 0 bases and J lost 0, with 10 bases in between. The CDR3 runs 15 residues. CDR3 region: CASSLGQFNSYEQYF. Written as DNA, the CDR3 is TGCGCCAGCAGCTTGGGACAGTTTAACTCCTACGAGCAGTACTTC.

As for this clone: This sample also contains other DNA sequences that code for the same CDR3. V gene TRBV9 combines with J gene TRBJ2-3, with 11 bases matching TRBD2. The germline CDR1 and CDR2 sequences are SGDLS and YYNGEE. This CDR3 contains 16 residues. With 0 bases clipped from V and 0 bases from J, the junction kept 0 bases outside the gene matches. This chain's CDR3 is CASSVASGGSTDTQYF. The CDR3 coding sequence is TGTGCCAGCAGCGTAGCTAGCGGGGGGAGCACAGATACGCAGTATTTT.